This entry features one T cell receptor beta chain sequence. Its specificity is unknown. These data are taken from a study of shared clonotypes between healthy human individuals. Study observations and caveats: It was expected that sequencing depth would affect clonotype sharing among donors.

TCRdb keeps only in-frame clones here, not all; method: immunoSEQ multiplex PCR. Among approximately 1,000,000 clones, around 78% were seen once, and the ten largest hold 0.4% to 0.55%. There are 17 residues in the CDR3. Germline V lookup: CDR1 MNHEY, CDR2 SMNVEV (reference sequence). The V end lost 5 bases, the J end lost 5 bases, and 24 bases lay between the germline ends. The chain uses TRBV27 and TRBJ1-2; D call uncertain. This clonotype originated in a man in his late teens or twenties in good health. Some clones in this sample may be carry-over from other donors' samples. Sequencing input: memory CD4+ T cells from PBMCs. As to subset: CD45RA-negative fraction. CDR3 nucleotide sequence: TGTGCCAGCAGTCCTCGGAAGAAAGAGGGTGAAGGATATGGCTACACCTTC. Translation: CASSPRKKEGEGYGYTF.